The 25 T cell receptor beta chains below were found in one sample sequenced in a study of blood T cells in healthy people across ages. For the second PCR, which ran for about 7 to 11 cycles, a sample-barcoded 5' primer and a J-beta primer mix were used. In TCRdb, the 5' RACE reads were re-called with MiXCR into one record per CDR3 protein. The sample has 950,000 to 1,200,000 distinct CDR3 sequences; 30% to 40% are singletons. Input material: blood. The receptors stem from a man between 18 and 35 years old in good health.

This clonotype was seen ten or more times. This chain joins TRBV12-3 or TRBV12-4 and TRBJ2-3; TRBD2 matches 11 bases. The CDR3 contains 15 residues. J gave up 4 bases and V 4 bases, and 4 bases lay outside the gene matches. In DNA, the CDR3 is TGTGCCAGCAGTTCTCGGGGACTAGCGGCAGATACGCAGTATTTT. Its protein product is CASSSRGLAADTQYF.

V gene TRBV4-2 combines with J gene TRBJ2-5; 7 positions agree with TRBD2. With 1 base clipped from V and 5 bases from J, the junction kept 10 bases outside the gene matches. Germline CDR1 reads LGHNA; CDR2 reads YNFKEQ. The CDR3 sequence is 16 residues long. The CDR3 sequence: CASSQGSASGVETQYF. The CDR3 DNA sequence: TGTGCCAGCAGCCAAGGATCGGCTAGCGGCGTGGAGACCCAGTACTTC.

CDR3: CASSLEGIYNEQFF. For the CDR3, the DNA is TGTGCCAGCAGCTTAGAGGGGATCTACAATGAGCAGTTCTTC. The J gene is TRBJ2-1, the V gene TRBV7-9, with D maybe TRBD1 (5 bases). CDR3 length: 14 residues. Germline V CDR1 and CDR2: SEHNR, FQNEAQ (reference sequence). The ends were cut back, 1 base at V and 3 bases at J, with 7 bases in the middle.

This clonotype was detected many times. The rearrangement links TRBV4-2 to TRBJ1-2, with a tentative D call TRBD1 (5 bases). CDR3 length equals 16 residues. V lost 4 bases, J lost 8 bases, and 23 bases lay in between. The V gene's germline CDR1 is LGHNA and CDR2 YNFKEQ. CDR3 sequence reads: CASSPDSLRDHGGYTF. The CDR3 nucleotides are TGTGCCAGCAGCCCAGACAGCCTCCGGGACCACGGGGGCTACACCTTC.

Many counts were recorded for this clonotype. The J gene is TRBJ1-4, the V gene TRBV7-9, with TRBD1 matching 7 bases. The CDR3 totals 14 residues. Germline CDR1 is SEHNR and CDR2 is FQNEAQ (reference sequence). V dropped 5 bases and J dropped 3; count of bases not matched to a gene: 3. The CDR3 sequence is CASSPGQPNEKLFF. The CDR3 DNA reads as TGTGCCAGCAGCCCGGGACAGCCTAATGAAAAACTGTTTTTT.

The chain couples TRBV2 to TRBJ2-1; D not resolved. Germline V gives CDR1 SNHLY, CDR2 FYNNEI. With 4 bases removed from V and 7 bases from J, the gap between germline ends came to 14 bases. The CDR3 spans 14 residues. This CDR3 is CASSVGFGSNEQFF. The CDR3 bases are TGTGCCAGCAGTGTGGGATTCGGGTCTAATGAGCAGTTCTTC.

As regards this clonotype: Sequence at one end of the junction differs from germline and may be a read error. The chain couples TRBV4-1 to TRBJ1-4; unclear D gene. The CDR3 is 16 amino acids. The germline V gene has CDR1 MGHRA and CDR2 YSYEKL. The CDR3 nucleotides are TGCGCCAGCAGCCAACAGGCAGGAGCAACTAATGAAGAACTGTTTTTT. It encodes CASSQQAGATNEELFF.

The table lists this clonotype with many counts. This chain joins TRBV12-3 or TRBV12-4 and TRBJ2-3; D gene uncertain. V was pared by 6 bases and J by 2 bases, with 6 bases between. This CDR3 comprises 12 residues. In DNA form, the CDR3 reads TGTGCCAGCAGGACCTACACAGATACGCAGTATTTT. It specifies CASRTYTDTQYF.

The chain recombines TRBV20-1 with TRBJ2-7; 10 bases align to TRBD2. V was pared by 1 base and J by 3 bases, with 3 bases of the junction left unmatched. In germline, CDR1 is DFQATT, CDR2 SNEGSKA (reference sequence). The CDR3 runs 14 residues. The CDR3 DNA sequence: TGCAGTGCTAGAGGGACTAGCGGTAACTACGAGCAGTACTTC. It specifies CSARGTSGNYEQYF.

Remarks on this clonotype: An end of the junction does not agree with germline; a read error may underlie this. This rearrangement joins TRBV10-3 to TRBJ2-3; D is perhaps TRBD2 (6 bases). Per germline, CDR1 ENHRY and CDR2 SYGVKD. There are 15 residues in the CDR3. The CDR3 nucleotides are TGTGCCATCGGTGACGGGAGTCTAGACACAGATACGCAGTATTTT. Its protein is CAIGDGSLDTDTQYF.

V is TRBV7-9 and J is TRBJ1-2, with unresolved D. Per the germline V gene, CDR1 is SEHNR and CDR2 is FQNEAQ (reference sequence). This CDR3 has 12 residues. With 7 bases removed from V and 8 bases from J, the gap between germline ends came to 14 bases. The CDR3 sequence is CASTKGLAGYTF. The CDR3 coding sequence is TGTGCCAGCACAAAGGGTCTGGCCGGCTACACCTTC. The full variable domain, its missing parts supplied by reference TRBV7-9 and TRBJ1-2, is DTGVSQNPRHKITKRGQNVTFRCDPISEHNRLYWYRQTLGQGPEFLTYFQNEAQLEKSRLLSDRFSAERPKGSFSTLEIQRTEQGDSAMYLCASTKGLAGYTFGSGTRLTVV.

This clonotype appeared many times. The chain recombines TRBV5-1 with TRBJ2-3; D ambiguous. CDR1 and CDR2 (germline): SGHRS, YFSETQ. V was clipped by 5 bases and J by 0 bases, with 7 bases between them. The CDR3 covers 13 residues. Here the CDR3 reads CASSYDSTDTQYF. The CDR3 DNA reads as TGCGCCAGCAGTTATGACAGCACAGATACGCAGTATTTT.

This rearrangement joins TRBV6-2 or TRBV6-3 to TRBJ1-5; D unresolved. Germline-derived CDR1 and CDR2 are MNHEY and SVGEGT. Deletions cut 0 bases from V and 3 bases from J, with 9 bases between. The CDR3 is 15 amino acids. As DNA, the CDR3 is TGTGCCAGCAGTTACTCGGGGTTGTACAATCAGCCCCAGCATTTT. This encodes CASSYSGLYNQPQHF.

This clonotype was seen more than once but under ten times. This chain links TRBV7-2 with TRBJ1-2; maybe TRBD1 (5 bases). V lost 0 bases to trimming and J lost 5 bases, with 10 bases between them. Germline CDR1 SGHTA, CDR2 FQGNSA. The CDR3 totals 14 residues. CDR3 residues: CASSLAAGVYGYTF. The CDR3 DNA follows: TGTGCCAGCAGCTTAGCTGCGGGGGTATATGGCTACACCTTC. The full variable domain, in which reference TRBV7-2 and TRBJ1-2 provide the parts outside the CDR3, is GAGVSQSPSNKVTEKGKDVELRCDPISGHTALYWYRQSLGQGLEFLIYFQGNSAPDKSGLPSDRFSAERTGGSVSTLTIQRTQQEDSAVYLCASSLAAGVYGYTFGSGTRLTVV.

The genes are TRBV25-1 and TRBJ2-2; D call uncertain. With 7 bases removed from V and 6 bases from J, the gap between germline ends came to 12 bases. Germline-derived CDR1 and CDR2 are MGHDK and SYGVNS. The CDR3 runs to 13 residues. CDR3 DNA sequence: TGTGCCAGCACTAGGGCGTCGCCCGGGGAGCTGTTTTTT. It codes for CASTRASPGELFF.

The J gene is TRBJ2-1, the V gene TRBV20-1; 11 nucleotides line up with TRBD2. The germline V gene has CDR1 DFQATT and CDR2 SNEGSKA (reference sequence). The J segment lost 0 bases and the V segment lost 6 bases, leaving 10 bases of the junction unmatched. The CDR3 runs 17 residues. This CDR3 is CSADLAGGPNSYNEQFF. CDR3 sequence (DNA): TGCAGTGCCGATCTAGCGGGGGGTCCGAACTCCTACAATGAGCAGTTCTTC.

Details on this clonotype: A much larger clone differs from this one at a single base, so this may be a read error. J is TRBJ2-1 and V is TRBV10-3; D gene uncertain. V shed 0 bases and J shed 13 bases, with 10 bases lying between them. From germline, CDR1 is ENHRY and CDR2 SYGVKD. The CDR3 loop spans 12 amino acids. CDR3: CAISESKETQFF. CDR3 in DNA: TGTGCCATCAGTGAGTCGAAAGAGACCCAGTTCTTC.

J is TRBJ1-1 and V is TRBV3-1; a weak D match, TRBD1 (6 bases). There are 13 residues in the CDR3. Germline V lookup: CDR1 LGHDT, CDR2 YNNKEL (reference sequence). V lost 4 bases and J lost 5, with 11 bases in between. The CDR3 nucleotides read TGTGCCAGCAGCCGTAAAGGGGGTACTGAAGCTTTCTTT. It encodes CASSRKGGTEAFF.

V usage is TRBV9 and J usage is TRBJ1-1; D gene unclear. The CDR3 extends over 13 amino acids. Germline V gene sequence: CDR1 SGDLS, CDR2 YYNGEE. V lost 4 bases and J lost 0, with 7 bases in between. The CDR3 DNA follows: TGTGCCAGCAGCACAGAAATGAACACTGAAGCTTTCTTT. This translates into CASSTEMNTEAFF.

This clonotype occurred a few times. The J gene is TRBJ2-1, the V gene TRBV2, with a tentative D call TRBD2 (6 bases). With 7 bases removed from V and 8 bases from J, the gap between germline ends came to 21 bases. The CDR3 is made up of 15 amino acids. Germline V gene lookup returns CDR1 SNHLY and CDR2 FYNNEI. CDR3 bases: TGTGCCAGCAAAGACGAGGGAGGTTATCGCGATGAGCAGTTCTTC. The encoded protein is CASKDEGGYRDEQFF.

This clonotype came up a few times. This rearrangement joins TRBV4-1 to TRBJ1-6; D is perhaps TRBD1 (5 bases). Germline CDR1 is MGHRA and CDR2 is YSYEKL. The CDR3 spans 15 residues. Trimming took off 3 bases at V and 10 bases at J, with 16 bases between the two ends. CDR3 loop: CASSQPTVIDSPLHF. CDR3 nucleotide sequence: TGCGCCAGCAGCCAGCCGACAGTGATTGACTCACCCCTCCACTTT.

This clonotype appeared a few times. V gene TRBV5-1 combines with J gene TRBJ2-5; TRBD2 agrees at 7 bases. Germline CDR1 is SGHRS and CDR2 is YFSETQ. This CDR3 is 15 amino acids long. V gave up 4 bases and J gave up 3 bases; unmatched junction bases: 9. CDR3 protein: CASSIVSGTKETQYF. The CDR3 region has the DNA TGCGCCAGCAGCATCGTCTCGGGGACTAAAGAGACCCAGTACTTC.

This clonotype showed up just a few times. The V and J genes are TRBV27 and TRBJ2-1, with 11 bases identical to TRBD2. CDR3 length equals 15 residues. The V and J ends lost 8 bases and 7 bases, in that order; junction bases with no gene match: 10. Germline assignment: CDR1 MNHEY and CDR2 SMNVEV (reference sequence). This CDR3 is CASGFPGLAANEQFF. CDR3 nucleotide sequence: TGTGCCAGCGGATTCCCGGGACTAGCGGCAAATGAGCAGTTCTTC.

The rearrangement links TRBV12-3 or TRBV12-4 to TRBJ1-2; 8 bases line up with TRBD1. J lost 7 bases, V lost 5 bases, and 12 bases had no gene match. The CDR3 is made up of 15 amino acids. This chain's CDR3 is CASSPQQGVSSGYTF. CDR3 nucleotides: TGTGCCAGCAGTCCCCAACAGGGGGTATCTTCTGGCTACACCTTC.

CDR3 loop: CSARGGLAEETQFF. In DNA, the CDR3 is TGCAGTGCTAGAGGGGGACTAGCGGAAGAGACCCAGTTCTTC. The chain employs TRBV20-1 and TRBJ2-5; 11 bases are shared with TRBD2. The closer fit of TRBJ2-1 to the DNA end suggests the J call may be wrong. CDR1 and CDR2 from the germline V gene are DFQATT and SNEGSKA (reference sequence). CDR3 length: 14 amino acids.